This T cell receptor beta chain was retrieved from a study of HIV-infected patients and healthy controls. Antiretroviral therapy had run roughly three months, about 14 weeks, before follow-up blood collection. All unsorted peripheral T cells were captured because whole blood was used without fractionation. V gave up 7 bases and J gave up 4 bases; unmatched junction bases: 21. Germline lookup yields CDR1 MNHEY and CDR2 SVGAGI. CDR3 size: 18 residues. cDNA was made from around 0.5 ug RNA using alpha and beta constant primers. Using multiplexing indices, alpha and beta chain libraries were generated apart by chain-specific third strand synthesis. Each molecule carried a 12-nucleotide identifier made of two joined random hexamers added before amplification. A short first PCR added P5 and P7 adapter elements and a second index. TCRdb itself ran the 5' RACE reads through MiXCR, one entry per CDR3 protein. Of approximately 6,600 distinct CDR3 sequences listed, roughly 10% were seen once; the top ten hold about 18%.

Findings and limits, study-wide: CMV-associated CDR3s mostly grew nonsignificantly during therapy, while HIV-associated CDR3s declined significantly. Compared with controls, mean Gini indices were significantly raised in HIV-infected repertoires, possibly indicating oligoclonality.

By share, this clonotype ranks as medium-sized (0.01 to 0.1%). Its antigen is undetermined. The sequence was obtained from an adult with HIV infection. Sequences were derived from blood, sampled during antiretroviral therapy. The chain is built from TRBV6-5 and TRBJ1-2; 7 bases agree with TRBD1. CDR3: CASINRGGYLNKPYGYTF. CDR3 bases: TGTGCCAGCATTAACAGGGGAGGGTATTTAAATAAGCCCTATGGCTACACCTTC.